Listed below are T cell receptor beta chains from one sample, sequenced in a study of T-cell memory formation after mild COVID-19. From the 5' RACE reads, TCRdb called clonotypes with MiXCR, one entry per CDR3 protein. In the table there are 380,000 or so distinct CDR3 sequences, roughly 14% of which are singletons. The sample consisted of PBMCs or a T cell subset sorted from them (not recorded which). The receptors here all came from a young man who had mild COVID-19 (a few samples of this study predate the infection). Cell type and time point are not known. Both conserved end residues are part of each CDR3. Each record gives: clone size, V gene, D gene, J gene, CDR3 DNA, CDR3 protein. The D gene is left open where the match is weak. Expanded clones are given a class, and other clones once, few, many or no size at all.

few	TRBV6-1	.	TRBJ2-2	TGTGCCAGTAAGCAGGAGGTGTTCATCACCGGGGAGCTGTTTTTT	CASKQEVFITGELFF
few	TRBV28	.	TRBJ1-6	TGTGCCAGCAGTACTCTAGCGTGGAGCTCCTATAATTCACCCCTCCACTTT	CASSTLAWSSYNSPLHF
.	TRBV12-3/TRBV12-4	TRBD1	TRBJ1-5	TGTGCCAGCAGGGCGGACAGGGGGGCGGTGGTACCCCAGCATTTT	CASRADRGAVVPQHF
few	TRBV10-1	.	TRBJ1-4	TGCGCCAGCAGTGCCGCGGGGGCGGATGAAAAACTGTTTTTT	CASSAAGADEKLFF
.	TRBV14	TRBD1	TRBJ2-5	TGTGCCAGCAGCCAAGATTACGGGACAGGGAGGTCCCAGACCCAGTACTTC	CASSQDYGTGRSQTQYF
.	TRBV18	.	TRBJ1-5	TGTGCCAGCTCTATCGGGACACGAGATCAGCCCCAGCATTTT	CASSIGTRDQPQHF
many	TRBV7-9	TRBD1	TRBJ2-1	TGTGCCAGCAGCTTGGACAGGTCACCTTACAATGAGCAGTTCTTC	CASSLDRSPYNEQFF
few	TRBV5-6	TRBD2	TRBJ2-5	TGTGCCAGCAGCTCCTCCCCAGCGGGGGGACCTACGGGGATCTTTGAAGAGACCCAGTACTTC	CASSSSPAGGPTGIFEETQYF
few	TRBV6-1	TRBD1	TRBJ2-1	TGTGCCAGCAGTACCCACAGGGGGCTTAATGAGCAGTTCTTC	CASSTHRGLNEQFF
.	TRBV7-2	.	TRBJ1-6	TGTGCCAGCAGGCGAATGGGTTCACCCCTCCACTTT	CASRRMGSPLHF